Below are 2 T cell receptor beta chains sequenced from a single sample in a study of graft-versus-host responses after intestinal transplantation. Assay: immunoSEQ multiplex PCR; the TCRdb copy retains only in-frame clones and omits some. The sample has some 83,000 clones; 91% are singletons. Their antigens remain unidentified. The source was unstimulated CD4+ T cells sorted from spleen or lymph node cells, collected before intestinal transplant. Receptors were obtained from a human donor who received an intestinal transplant.

This clone was found a few times. J is TRBJ1-3 and V is TRBV19, with unresolved D. The germline V gene has CDR1 LNHDA and CDR2 SQIVND (reference sequence). The CDR3 runs to 17 residues. Between the trimmed V and J ends, which lost 0 bases and 1 base, there was a span of 13 bases. This CDR3 reads CASSIDHRTPSGNTIYF. The CDR3 coding sequence is TGTGCCAGTAGTATAGATCACCGGACTCCGTCTGGAAACACCATATATTTT.

The genes are TRBV19 and TRBJ1-6; D unclear. Trimming pared 6 bases from V and 4 bases from J, leaving 16 bases between. The CDR3 length is 16 residues. Germline values: CDR1 LNHDA, CDR2 SQIVND (reference sequence). The CDR3 here is CASSGTTERYNSPLHF. CDR3 bases: TGTGCCAGTAGCGGAACAACCGAGCGTTATAATTCACCCCTCCACTTT.